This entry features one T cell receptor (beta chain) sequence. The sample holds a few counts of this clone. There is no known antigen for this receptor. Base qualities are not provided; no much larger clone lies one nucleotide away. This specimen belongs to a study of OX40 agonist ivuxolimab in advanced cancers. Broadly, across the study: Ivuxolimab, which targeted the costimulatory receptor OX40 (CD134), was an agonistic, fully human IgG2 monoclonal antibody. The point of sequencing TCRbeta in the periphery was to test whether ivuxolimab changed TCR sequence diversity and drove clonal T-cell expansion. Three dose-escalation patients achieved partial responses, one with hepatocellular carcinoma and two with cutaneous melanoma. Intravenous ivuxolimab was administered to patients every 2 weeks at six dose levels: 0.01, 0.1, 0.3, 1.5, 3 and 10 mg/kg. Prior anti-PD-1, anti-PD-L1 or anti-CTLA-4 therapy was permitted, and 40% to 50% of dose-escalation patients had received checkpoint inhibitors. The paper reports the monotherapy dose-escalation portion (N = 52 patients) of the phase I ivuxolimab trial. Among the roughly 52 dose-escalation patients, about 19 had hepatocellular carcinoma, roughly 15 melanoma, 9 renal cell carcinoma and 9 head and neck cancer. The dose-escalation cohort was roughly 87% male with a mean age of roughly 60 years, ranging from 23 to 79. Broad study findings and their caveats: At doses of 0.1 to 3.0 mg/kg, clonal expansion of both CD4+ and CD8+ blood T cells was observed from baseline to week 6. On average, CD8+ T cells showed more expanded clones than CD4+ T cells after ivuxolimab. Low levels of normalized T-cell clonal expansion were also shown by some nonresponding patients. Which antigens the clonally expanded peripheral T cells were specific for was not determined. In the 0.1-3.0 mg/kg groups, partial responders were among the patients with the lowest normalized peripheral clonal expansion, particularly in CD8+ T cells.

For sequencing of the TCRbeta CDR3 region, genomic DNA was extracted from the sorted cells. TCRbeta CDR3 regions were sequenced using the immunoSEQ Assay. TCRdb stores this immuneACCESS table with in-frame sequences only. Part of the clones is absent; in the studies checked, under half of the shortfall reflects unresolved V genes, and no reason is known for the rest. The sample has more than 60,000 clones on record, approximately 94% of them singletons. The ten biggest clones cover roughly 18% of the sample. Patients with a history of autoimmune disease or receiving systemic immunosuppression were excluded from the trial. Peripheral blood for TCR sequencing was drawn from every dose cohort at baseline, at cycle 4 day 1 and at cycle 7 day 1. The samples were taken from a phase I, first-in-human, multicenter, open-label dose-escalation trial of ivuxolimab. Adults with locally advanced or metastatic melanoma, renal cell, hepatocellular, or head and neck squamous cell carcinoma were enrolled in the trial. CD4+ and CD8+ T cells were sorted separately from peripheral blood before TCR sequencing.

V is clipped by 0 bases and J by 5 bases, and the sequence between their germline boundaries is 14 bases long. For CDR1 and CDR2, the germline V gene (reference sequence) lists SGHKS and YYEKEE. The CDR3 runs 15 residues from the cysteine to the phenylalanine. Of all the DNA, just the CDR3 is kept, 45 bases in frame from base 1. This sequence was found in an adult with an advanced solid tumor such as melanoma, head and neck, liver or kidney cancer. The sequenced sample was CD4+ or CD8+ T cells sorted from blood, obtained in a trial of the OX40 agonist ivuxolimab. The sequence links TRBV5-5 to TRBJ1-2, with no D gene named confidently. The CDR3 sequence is CASSLEAYSQYGYTF. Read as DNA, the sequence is TGTGCCAGCAGCTTGGAAGCTTACAGCCAATATGGCTACACCTTC. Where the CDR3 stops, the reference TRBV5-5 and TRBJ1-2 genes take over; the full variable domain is DAGVTQSPTHLIKTRGQQVTLRCSPISGHKSVSWYQQVLGQGPQFIFQYYEKEERGRGNFPDRFSARQFPNYSSELNVNALLLGDSALYLCASSLEAYSQYGYTFGSGTRLTVV.